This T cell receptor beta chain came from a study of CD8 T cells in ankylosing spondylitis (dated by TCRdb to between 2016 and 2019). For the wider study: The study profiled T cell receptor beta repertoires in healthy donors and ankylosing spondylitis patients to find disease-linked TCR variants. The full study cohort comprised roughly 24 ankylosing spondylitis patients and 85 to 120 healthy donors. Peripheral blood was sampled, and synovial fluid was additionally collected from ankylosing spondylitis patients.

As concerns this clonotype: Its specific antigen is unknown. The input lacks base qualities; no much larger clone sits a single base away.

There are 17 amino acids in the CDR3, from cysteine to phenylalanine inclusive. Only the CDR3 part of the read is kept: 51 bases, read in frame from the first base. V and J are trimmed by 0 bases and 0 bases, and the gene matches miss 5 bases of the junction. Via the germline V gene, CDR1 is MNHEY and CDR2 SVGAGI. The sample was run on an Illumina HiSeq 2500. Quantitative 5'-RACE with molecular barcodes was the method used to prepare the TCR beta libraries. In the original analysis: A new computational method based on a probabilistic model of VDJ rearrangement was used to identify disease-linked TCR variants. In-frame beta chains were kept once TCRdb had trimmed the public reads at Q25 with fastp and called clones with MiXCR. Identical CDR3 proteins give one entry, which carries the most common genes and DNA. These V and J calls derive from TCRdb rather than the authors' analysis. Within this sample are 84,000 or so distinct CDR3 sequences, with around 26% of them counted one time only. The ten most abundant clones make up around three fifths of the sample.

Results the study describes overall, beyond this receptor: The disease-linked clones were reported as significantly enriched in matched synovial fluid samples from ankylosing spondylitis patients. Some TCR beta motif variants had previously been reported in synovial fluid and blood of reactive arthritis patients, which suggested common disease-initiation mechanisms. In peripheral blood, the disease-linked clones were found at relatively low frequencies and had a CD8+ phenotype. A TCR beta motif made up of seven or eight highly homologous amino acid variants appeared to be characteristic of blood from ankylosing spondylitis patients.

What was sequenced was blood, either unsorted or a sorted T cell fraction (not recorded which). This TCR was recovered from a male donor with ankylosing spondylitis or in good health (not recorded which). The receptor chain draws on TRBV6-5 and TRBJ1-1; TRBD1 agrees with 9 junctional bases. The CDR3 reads CASSYSRDRVVNTEAFF. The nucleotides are TGTGCCAGCAGTTACTCCCGGGACAGGGTTGTGAACACTGAAGCTTTCTTT.